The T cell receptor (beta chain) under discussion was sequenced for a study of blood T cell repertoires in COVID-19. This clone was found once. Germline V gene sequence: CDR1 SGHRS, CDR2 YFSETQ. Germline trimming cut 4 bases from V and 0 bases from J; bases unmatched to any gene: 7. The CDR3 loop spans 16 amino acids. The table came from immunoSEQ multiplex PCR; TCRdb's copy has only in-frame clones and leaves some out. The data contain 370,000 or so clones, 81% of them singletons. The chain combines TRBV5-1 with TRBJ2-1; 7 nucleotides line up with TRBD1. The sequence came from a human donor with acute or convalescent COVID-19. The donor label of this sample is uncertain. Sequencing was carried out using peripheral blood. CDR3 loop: CASSPGAGGSYNEQFF. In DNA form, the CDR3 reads TGCGCCAGCAGCCCTGGGGCAGGGGGCTCCTACAATGAGCAGTTCTTC. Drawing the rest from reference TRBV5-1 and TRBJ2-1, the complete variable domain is KAGVTQTPRYLIKTRGQQVTLSCSPISGHRSVSWYQQTPGQGLQFLFEYFSETQRNKGNFPGRFSGRQFSNSRSEMNVSTLELGDSALYLCASSPGAGGSYNEQFFGPGTRLTVL.